Below, 16 T cell receptor beta chains from the same sample are listed, as sequenced in a study of blood T cell repertoires in COVID-19. Sequencing was performed with immunoSEQ multiplex PCR; in TCRdb, only in-frame clones are kept and a portion is missing. The profile covers about 120,000 clones, with around 89% appearing a single time and about 3.5% taken by the ten largest. The sequenced material came from peripheral blood. The receptors derive from a woman in her forties or fifties with acute or convalescent COVID-19.

The CDR3 region is CASSIEGGQQYF. CDR3 sequence (DNA): TGTGCCAGTAGTATAGAGGGGGGGCAACAATACTTC. V is TRBV19 and J is TRBJ2-7, with D tentatively TRBD2 (7 bases). Germline V lookup: CDR1 LNHDA, CDR2 SQIVND (reference sequence). The CDR3 has 12 amino acids. V lost 0 bases to trimming and J lost 13 bases, with 13 bases between them.

V usage is TRBV6-2 or TRBV6-3 and J usage is TRBJ1-2; D not resolved. Germline V gene sequence: CDR1 MNHEY, CDR2 SVGEGT. This CDR3 spans 12 amino acids. With 6 bases removed from V and 4 bases from J, the gap between germline ends came to 9 bases. The DNA of the CDR3 is TGTGCCAGCAGCTCGATCAGCTATGGCTACACCTTC. It yields the protein CASSSISYGYTF.

The chain recombines TRBV5-6 with TRBJ1-4, with a tentative D call TRBD1 (5 bases). The germline CDR1 and CDR2 sequences are SGHDT and YYEEEE. This CDR3 spans 13 amino acids. The V end lost 0 bases, the J end lost 6 bases, and 6 bases lay between the germline ends. Here the CDR3 reads CASSLAGYEKLFF. The CDR3 DNA follows: TGTGCCAGCAGCTTGGCAGGGTATGAAAAACTGTTTTTT.

V usage is TRBV28 and J usage is TRBJ2-7; TRBD1 matches at 9 bases. With 5 bases clipped from V and 1 base from J, the junction kept 9 bases outside the gene matches. The CDR3 is 16 residues long. Germline V gene lookup returns CDR1 MDHEN and CDR2 SYDVKM. The chain's CDR3 is CASSPGTGKLSYEQYF. Written as DNA, the CDR3 is TGTGCCAGCAGTCCCGGGACAGGGAAACTTTCCTACGAGCAGTACTTC.

The CDR3 loop is CASSPSGQGYGYTF. DNA for the CDR3: TGTGCCAGCTCACCCTCCGGACAGGGATATGGCTACACCTTC. The rearrangement uses TRBV18 and TRBJ1-2, with 8 nucleotides matching TRBD1. With 3 bases clipped from V and 5 bases from J, the junction kept 5 bases outside the gene matches. Germline CDR1 KGHSH, CDR2 LQKENI. This CDR3 comprises 14 residues.

This clone appeared once. The V and J genes are TRBV7-9 and TRBJ2-1, with 7 bases identical to TRBD1. V lost 8 bases and J lost 5; bases outside the gene matches: 9. The CDR3 totals 14 residues. Germline values: CDR1 SEHNR, CDR2 FQNEAQ (reference sequence). The DNA for the CDR3 is TGTGCCAGCGGCCGGGACAGCAAAAACAATGAGCAGTTCTTC. It encodes CASGRDSKNNEQFF.

This clone was detected once. This sequence joins TRBV10-3 and TRBJ1-6; TRBD1 matches at 9 bases. The V gene's germline CDR1 is ENHRY and CDR2 SYGVKD. This CDR3 contains 12 residues. V was clipped by 9 bases and J by 9 bases; unmatched bases: 3. The CDR3 loop is CAIGTGTSPLHF. The CDR3 DNA is TGTGCCATAGGGACAGGGACTTCACCCCTCCACTTT.

In DNA form, the CDR3 reads TGTGCCAGCAGCTTGGGGGGGCAGCGCTCACCCCTCCACTTT. Its translation is CASSLGGQRSPLHF. The V gene is TRBV5-8, the J gene TRBJ1-6, with a weak D call TRBD1 (6 bases). From germline, CDR1 is SGHTS and CDR2 YDEGEE. This CDR3 is 14 amino acids long. V dropped 0 bases and J dropped 10 bases, with 11 bases sitting between them.

This chain uses TRBV29-1 with TRBJ2-5; no definite D call. CDR1 SQVTM and CDR2 ANQGSEA come from the germline V gene. The V gene lost 1 base and the J gene lost 5 bases, with 14 bases spanning the gap. There are 14 residues in the CDR3. Here the CDR3 reads CSVEGPQRGETQYF. The CDR3, as DNA: TGCAGCGTTGAAGGACCCCAAAGAGGCGAGACCCAGTACTTC.

The rearrangement joins TRBV3-1 (or the pseudogene TRBV3-2) to TRBJ2-7, with TRBD1 matching over 8 bases. Per germline, CDR1 LGHDT and CDR2 YNNKEL (reference sequence). V trimming: 4 bases; J trimming: 4 bases; junction bases outside the gene matches: 9. The CDR3 spans 15 residues. The CDR3 nucleotides are TGTGCCAGCAGCCTACCCGGGACAGGAGAATACGAGCAGTACTTC. Translating gives CASSLPGTGEYEQYF.

The chain links TRBV2 to TRBJ2-5; tentative D call: TRBD1 (5 bases). Trimming took off 5 bases at V and 4 bases at J, with 14 bases between the two ends. Germline values: CDR1 SNHLY, CDR2 FYNNEI. The CDR3 has 14 residues. CDR3 in amino acids: CASSSQQGSETQYF. CDR3 sequence (DNA): TGTGCCAGCAGTTCCCAGCAGGGATCAGAGACCCAGTACTTC.

The genes are TRBV6-1 and TRBJ1-2; D perhaps matches TRBD1 (6 bases). The germline V and J ends were trimmed by 3 bases and 4 bases, with 12 bases remaining between them. In germline, CDR1 is MNHNS, CDR2 SASEGT. This CDR3 spans 14 amino acids. The CDR3: CASSDRGGVYGYTF. The CDR3, as DNA: TGTGCCAGCAGTGACAGGGGCGGCGTCTATGGCTACACCTTC.

The chain has TRBV4-2 and TRBJ2-1, with 13 bases matching TRBD2. Trimming removed 1 base from V and 6 bases from J; junction bases left unmatched: 6. CDR1 and CDR2 from the germline V gene are LGHNA and YNFKEQ. CDR3 length: 17 residues. CDR3 nucleotide sequence: TGTGCCAGCAGCCAAGGAGGAGGGACTAGCGGGATCAATGAGCAGTTCTTC. It is translated as CASSQGGGTSGINEQFF.

The chain employs TRBV2 and TRBJ1-3, with D perhaps TRBD1 (6 bases). The V and J ends lost 5 bases and 5 bases respectively, with 13 bases between them. The CDR3 totals 14 residues. CDR1 is SNHLY, CDR2 FYNNEI, per germline. CDR3 nucleotide sequence: TGTGCCAGCAGTTTCCCGGGACAACGAAACACCATATATTTT. It specifies CASSFPGQRNTIYF.

This clone was seen only once. The chain carries TRBV6-5 and TRBJ2-3; the match to TRBD2 covers 8 bases. The V segment lost 7 bases and the J segment 4 bases; nucleotides outside the gene matches: 10. Germline CDR1 is MNHEY and CDR2 is SVGAGI. The CDR3 totals 15 residues. CDR3 region: CASKASGSWADTQYF. Here the CDR3 DNA reads TGTGCCAGCAAAGCAAGCGGGAGCTGGGCAGATACGCAGTATTTT.

J is TRBJ2-1 and V is TRBV6-1; 11 nucleotides agree with TRBD2. CDR1 is MNHNS, CDR2 SASEGT, per germline. Unmatched junction bases numbered 2, after V lost 3 bases and J lost 4 bases. The CDR3 is made up of 15 amino acids. The CDR3, as DNA: TGTGCCAGCAGTGAGGGGACTAGCGGTTACAATGAGCAGTTCTTC. Encoded protein: CASSEGTSGYNEQFF.